This TCR beta chain was recorded in a study of high-grade serous ovarian cancer treatment subgroups. Overall study findings and caveats: These tumor repertoires lack spatial information from bulk sequencing. Clonal relatedness tracked neoantigen level, and by trend copy number and mutation load. Repertoire similarity ranged roughly 0.1 to 0.79 between tumors of one patient. CDR1 and CDR2 were left unanalyzed; analyses focused on CDR3.

The tumor samples were collected prior to definitive surgery or chemotherapy. Method: immunoSEQ multiplex PCR; TCRdb's copy keeps in-frame clones and lacks some. The sample has about 5,800 clones; 55% to 75% are singletons. Comment on this clone: Its antigen is still unknown.

V was pared by 2 bases and J by 2 bases, with 13 bases between. The length of the CDR3 is 15 residues. The germline gives CDR1 GTSNPN, CDR2 SVGIG (reference sequence). The chain couples TRBV30 to TRBJ1-3; D unclear. The sequenced material came from tumor tissue. The receptor's source is a human donor with high-grade serous ovarian cancer. CDR3 protein: CAWSKDRITGNTIYF. The CDR3 DNA is TGTGCCTGGAGTAAGGATAGGATCACTGGAAACACCATATATTTT.